The rows below give T cell receptor beta chains drawn from one sample of a study of T cell responses to AZD1222 COVID-19 vaccine. Repertoires were generated with immunoSEQ multiplex PCR, while TCRdb's copy carries only in-frame clones and drops some. Found here are 66,000 or so clones, about 88% of them singletons; the top ten hold roughly 17%. This sample comprised peripheral blood, obtained on day 0 of AZD1222 vaccination. The receptors were sampled from an adult in good health. CDR3s include the opening cysteine and the closing phenylalanine or tryptophan.

>TRBJ2-7|TRBV18
CASSPNRLAGGYEQYF
>TRBJ2-7|TRBV7-2
CASSPTISYEQYF
>TRBJ2-5|TRBV25-1
CASSTDSALETQYF
>TRBJ2-1|TRBV6-5
CASSYSRTSGGNEQFF
>TRBJ1-1|TRBV28
CIITALRGGTEAFF
>TRBJ1-5|TRBV12-3/TRBV12-4
CASSLWPSAQHF
>TRBJ1-4|TRBV7-8
CASSPTVATNEKLFF
>TRBJ2-2|TRBV7-3
CASSLSGNTGELFF
>TRBJ1-2|TRBV11-2
CASSPDSNYGYTF
>TRBJ1-5|TRBV19
CASTPGAAGVKQPQHF
>TRBJ1-6|TRBV19
CASSITGLNSPLHF
>TRBJ1-6|TRBV30
CAWSEGGGSPLHF
>TRBJ1-4|TRBV9
CASSGRGEGGEKLFF
>TRBJ1-2|TRBV19
CASSIQGRRTYGYTF
>TRBJ1-6|TRBV15
CATSREGGPLHF
>TRBJ2-3|TRBV15
CATSRDRATDTQYF
>TRBJ1-3|TRBV9
CASSVGGISGNTIYF
>TRBJ2-1|TRBV9
CASSVAISGMWNEQFF
>TRBJ1-1|TRBV7-9
CASCRENTEAFF
>TRBJ1-1|TRBV2
CASSRPGTEAFF
>TRBJ2-1|TRBV9
CASSVGLAGVNEQFF
>TRBJ1-4|TRBV4-3
CASSQVVLGEKLFF
>TRBJ1-2|TRBV30
CAWSGGAGYTF
>TRBJ2-3|TRBV11-2
CASSSALSSGGTQYF
>TRBJ1-1|TRBV7-9
CASSSYPSDSNTEAFF
>TRBJ2-4|TRBV6-6
CASSPPRGGRNIQYF
>TRBJ1-1|TRBV2
CASTFSGFSEAFF
>TRBJ2-5|TRBV4-2
CASSQEAGGPETQYF
>TRBJ1-6|TRBV5-1
CASSSGTGINSPLHF
>TRBJ2-6|TRBV3-1/TRBV3-2
CASTLLGGSSGANVLTF
>TRBJ2-1|TRBV6-5
CASSYSGLAAYNEQFF
>TRBJ1-2|TRBV6-5
CASSYSRGDYGYTF
>TRBJ1-1|TRBV19
CASSIVGGENTEAFF
>TRBJ2-7|TRBV10-3
CAISGSSYEQYF
>TRBJ1-2|TRBV7-9
CASRGDSYGYTF
>TRBJ1-4|TRBV6-1
CASSGGTVSTNEKLFF
>TRBJ1-4|TRBV2
CASSVQGAGEKLFF
>TRBJ2-1|TRBV27
CASSIPGLEYNEQFF
>TRBJ1-2|TRBV10-3
CAISPTGVGYGYTF
>TRBJ2-2|TRBV30
CAWSDPGLRGERLFF
>TRBJ1-2|TRBV28
CASSLTTYGYTF
>TRBJ1-3|TRBV24-1
CATSDLRVRRAGAGNTIYF
>TRBJ1-6|TRBV18
CASSPRDSNSPLHF
>TRBJ1-4|TRBV5-1
CASSPSPQGRSEKLFF
>TRBJ1-6|TRBV19
CASSLQGRMNSPLHF
>TRBJ1-6|TRBV21-1
CASRKGLGTPSSYNSPLHF
>TRBJ2-5|TRBV7-2
CASSLEGRGLETQYF
>TRBJ1-5|TRBV19
CASTRRENQPQHF
>TRBJ2-7|TRBV19
CASTPDRGALEQYF
>TRBJ2-3|TRBV4-3
CASSQEVASGADTQYF
>TRBJ1-6|TRBV30
CAWSQTGGSPFHF
>TRBJ2-1|TRBV11-2
CASSLRADGSYNEQFF
>TRBJ2-7|TRBV6-5
CASTGGYEQYF